The entry below describes one T cell receptor (beta chain). What antigen it recognizes has not been identified. This sample stems from a study of CXCR3-negative and CXCR3-positive naive CD8 T cells (dated by TCRdb to between 2017 and 2020). At the level of the whole study: In total, roughly 140 million TRB reads were obtained, which works out to roughly 1.5 +/- 0.3 million reads per library. Diversity and physicochemical repertoire analyses were performed on some 10 donors pooled from two independent experiments. For the TRBV-TRBJ cluster analysis, the naive subsets came from 5 donors, while the memory cells came from 3 donors.

Each CD8+ T cell subset was flow-sorted in triplicate, with some 300,000 cells per subset placed directly into RLT lysis buffer. To exclude memory contaminants, naive CD8+ T cells were stringently defined as CD45RO-CCR7+CD27+CD95-. Peripheral blood mononuclear cells were isolated from buffy coats using standard density gradient centrifugation. A FACSAria III was used to flow-sort naive CD8+ T cells into CXCR3-negative and CXCR3-positive populations. An RNeasy Mini Kit was used to extract total RNA from the sorted cells. From the cysteine up to the phenylalanine, the CDR3 has a length of 14 residues. No DNA accompanies this entry. The germline V gene encodes CDR1 ENHRY and CDR2 SYGVKD. Overall study results and their limits: Because surface CD5, which is linked to self-reactivity in mice, was comparable between the naive subsets, TCR interaction strength was also inferred from the physicochemical properties of TRB CDR3s. Naive CXCR3-negative and CXCR3-positive cells from the same donor showed similar TRBV-TRBJ usage, whereas memory cells showed distinct patterns. TRB CDR3s from CXCR3-positive naive cells showed higher hydrophobicity (lower Kidera factor 4), lower energy, and higher strength and volume indices than CXCR3-negative naive cells. Freshly isolated PBMCs were used for most assays because CXCR3 expression partially decreased after cryopreservation. Both naive subsets had comparably high repertoire diversity, while memory CD8+ T cells had much lower repertoire diversity.

The sequencing machine was a NextSeq 550. The Human TCR Profiling Kit (MiLaboratory) was used to make UMI-labeled 5' RACE TRB cDNA libraries. cDNA synthesis used the entire amount of extracted RNA, and PCR amplification then used the entire amount of cDNA produced. Libraries were prepared in parallel with an identical number of PCR cycles. Under the source paper's analysis protocol: With a requirement of at least two reads per UMI, MIGEC and MiXCR extracted about 50,000 +/- 10,000 unique UMI-labeled TRB cDNA molecules per library. On average, roughly 40,000 +/- 10,000 functional in-frame TRB CDR3 nucleotide clonotypes lacking stop codons were found per library. After each sample was downsampled to 5000 UMI-labeled TRB molecules, VDJtools was used to calculate diversity metrics such as normalized Shannon-Wiener and Chao1. For the central five CDR3 residues, VDJtools calculated physicochemical properties weighted by clonotype size, namely interaction energy, strength, volume and Kidera factor 4. After TCRdb reprocessed the reads, each CDR3 protein sequence was kept as one row, without DNA. The V and J calls here are based on TCRdb, not the publication. The sample table holds about 130,000 distinct CDR3 sequences. Roughly 0.3% of the sample comes from the top ten.

Sequenced input: naive CXCR3- CD8+ T cells from blood. Taken with the paper, the label for cell subset or site translates to: CD45RO-CCR7+CD27+CD95- naive CD8+ T cells lacking CXCR3 (TNR3-). The sequence links TRBV10-3 to TRBJ2-1; TCRdb reports TRBD1, a call that lacks DNA to check it against. The clonotype originates from a human donor in good health. Some clones in this sample may be carry-over from other donors' samples. The CDR3 loop reads CAISEFVGRGEQFF.